The present TCR beta chain was sequenced within a study of shared clonotypes between healthy human individuals. J was trimmed by 4 bases and V by 3 bases; bases with no gene match: 9. Germline assignment: CDR1 SGHRS and CDR2 YFSETQ. CDR3 length: 16 amino acids. An even split of each subset's genomic DNA across several immunoSEQ plates was performed. Assay: immunoSEQ multiplex PCR; the TCRdb copy retains only in-frame clones and omits some. The sample shows under 1,100,000 clones, 75% to 80% of them seen only once. On this clone: The antigen is unknown.

Study-level results: Generally, naive subsets (rather than memory subsets) showed larger estimated richness. Generation probabilities were higher for clonotypes shared across all four sorted-subset donors than for unshared ones.

Both subsets, CD45RA+ naive and CD45RA-negative memory, were split from the CD4+ cells. This rearrangement joins TRBV5-1 to TRBJ1-2; 10 bases line up with TRBD1. The sequenced material came from memory CD4+ T cells from PBMCs. Subset described: CD45RA-negative fraction. The sequence was obtained from a man between 18 and 29 years old in good health. Some clones in this sample may be carry-over from other donors' samples. The CDR3 nucleotides are TGCGCCAGCAGCTCCACCGGGACAGGGGCGCCCTATGGCTACACCTTC. Protein sequence: CASSSTGTGAPYGYTF.